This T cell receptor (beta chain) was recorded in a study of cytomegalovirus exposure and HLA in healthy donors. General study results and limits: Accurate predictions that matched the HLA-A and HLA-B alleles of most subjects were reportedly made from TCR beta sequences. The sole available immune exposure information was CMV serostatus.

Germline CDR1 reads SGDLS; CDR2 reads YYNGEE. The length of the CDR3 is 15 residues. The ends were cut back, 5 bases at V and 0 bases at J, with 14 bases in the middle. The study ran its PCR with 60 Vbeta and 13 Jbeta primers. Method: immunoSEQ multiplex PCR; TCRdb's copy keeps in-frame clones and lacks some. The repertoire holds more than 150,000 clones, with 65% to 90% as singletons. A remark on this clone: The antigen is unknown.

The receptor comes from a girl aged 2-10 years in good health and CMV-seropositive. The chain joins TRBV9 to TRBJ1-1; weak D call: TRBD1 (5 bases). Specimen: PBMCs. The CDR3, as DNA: TGTGCCAGCAGGGGGGGTGGTGGGGTGAACACTGAAGCTTTCTTT. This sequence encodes CASRGGGGVNTEAFF.